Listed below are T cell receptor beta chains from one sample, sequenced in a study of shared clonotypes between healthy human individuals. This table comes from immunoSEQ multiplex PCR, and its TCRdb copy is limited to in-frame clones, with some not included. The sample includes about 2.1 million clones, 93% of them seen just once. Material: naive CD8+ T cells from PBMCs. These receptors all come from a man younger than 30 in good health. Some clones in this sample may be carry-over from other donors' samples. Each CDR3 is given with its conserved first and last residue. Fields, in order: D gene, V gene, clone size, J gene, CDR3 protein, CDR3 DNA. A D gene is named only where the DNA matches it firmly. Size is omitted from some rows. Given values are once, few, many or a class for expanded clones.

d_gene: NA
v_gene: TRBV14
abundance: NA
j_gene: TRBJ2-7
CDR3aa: CASSQDYSDEQYF
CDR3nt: TGTGCCAGCAGCCAAGATTATTCGGACGAGCAGTACTTC

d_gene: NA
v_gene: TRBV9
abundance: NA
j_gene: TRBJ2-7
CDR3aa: CASSVAGGTYEQYF
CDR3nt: TGTGCCAGCAGCGTAGCCGGGGGAACATACGAGCAGTACTTC

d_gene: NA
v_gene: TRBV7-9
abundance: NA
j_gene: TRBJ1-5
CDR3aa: CASSPRDSNQPQHF
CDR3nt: TGTGCCAGCAGCCCCCGGGACAGCAATCAGCCCCAGCATTTT

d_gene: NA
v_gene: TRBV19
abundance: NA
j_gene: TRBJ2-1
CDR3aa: CASISGSHNEQFF
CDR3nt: TGTGCCAGTATTTCAGGGTCCCACAATGAGCAGTTCTTC

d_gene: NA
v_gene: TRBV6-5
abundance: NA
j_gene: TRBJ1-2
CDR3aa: CASSYERNYGYTF
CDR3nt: TGTGCCAGCAGTTACGAGCGAAACTATGGCTACACCTTC

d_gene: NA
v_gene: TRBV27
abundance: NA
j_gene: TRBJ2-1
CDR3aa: CASSDTSYNEQFF
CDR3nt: TGTGCCAGCAGCGATACTTCCTACAATGAGCAGTTCTTC

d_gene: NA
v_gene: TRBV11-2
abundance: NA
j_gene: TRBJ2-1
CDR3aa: CASSLDSRSYNEQFF
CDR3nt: TGTGCCAGCAGCTTAGACTCCAGGTCCTACAATGAGCAGTTCTTC

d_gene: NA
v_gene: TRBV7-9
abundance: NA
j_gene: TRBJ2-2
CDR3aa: CASSPVGAGELFF
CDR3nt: TGTGCCAGCAGCCCAGTGGGGGCCGGGGAGCTGTTTTTT

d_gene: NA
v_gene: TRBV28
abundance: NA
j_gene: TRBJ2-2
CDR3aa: CASSFFRQTNTGELFF
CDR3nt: TGTGCCAGCAGTTTTTTCCGCCAGACGAACACCGGGGAGCTGTTTTTT

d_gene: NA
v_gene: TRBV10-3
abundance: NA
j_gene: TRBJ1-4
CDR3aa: CAISEAGSFNEKLFF
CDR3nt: TGTGCCATCAGTGAGGCTGGCAGCTTTAATGAAAAACTGTTTTTT

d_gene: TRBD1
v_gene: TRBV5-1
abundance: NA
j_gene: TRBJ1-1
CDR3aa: CASSLTGEAFF
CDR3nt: TGCGCCAGCAGCTTGACAGGGGAGGCTTTCTTT

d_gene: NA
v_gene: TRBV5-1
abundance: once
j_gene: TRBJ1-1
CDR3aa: CASSYAAQPRTEAFF
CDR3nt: TGCGCCAGCAGCTACGCGGCACAGCCCAGAACTGAAGCTTTCTTT

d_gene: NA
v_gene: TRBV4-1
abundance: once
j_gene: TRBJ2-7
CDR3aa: CASSQYAGTLLLSEQYF
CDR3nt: TGCGCCAGCAGCCAATACGCGGGGACACTACTCCTCTCCGAGCAGTACTTC

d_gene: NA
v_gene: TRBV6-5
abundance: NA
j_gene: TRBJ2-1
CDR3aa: CASSYYPDNEQFF
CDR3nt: TGTGCCAGCAGTTACTACCCCGACAATGAGCAGTTCTTC

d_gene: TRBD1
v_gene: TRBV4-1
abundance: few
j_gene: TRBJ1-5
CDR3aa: CASSPTQGNQPQHF
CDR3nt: TGCGCCAGCAGCCCAACACAGGGGAATCAGCCCCAGCATTTT

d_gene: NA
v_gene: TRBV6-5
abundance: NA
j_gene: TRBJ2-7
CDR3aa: CASSRRGQSPYEQYF
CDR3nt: TGTGCCAGCAGCCGACGAGGACAGTCCCCCTACGAGCAGTACTTC

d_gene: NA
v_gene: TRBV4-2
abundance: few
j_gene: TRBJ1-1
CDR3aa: CASSQIGRATEAFF
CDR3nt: TGTGCCAGCAGCCAAATTGGTCGGGCCACTGAAGCTTTCTTT

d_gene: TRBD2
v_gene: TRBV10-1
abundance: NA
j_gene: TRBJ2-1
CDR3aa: CASSDSGRAGAPNEQFF
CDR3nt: TGCGCCAGCAGTGATTCGGGTCGGGCGGGAGCCCCCAATGAGCAGTTCTTC

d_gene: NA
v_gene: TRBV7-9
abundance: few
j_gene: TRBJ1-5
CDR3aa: CASSLGGINQPQHF
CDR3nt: TGTGCCAGCAGCTTAGGAGGTATTAATCAGCCCCAGCATTTT

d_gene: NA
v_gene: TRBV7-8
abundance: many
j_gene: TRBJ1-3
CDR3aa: CASSAGGPGAGNTIYF
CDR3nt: TGTGCCAGCAGCGCCGGGGGACCAGGGGCTGGAAACACCATATATTTT

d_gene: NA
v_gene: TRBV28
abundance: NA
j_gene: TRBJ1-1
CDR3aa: CASSLDRRNTEAFF
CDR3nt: TGTGCCAGCAGCTTGGACCGACGCAACACTGAAGCTTTCTTT

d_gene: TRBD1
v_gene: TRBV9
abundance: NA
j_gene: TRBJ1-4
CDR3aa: CASSGGGSYEKLFF
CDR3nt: TGTGCCAGCAGCGGAGGGGGCTCGTACGAAAAACTGTTTTTT

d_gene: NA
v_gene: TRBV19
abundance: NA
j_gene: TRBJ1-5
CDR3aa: CASSIAATRYQPQHF
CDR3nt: TGTGCCAGTAGTATAGCGGCGACGCGTTATCAGCCCCAGCATTTT

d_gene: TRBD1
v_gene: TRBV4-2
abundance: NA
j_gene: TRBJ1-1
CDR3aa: CASSHPSTRVGQGGKEVTEAFF
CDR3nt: TGTGCCAGCAGCCATCCCTCTACCCGAGTGGGACAGGGGGGGAAGGAGGTCACTGAAGCTTTCTTT

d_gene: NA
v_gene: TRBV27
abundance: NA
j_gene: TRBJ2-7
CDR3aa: CASRPGVNGEQYF
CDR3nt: TGTGCCAGCAGACCGGGAGTTAACGGCGAGCAGTACTTC

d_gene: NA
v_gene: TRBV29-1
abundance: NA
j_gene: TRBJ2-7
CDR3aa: CSVVGSPYEQYF
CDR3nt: TGCAGCGTTGTTGGCAGCCCCTACGAGCAGTACTTC

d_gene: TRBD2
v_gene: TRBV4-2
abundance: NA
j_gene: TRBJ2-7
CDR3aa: CASSSQTSGSSYEQYF
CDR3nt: TGTGCCAGCAGCTCACAGACTAGCGGGTCTTCTTACGAGCAGTACTTC

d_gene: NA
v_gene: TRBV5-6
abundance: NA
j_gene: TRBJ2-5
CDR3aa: CASSLWRDSQETQYF
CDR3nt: TGTGCCAGCAGCTTGTGGAGGGACAGTCAAGAGACCCAGTACTTC

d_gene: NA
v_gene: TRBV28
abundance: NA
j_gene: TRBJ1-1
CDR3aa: CASTRSTGWGTEAFF
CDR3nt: TGTGCCAGCACTCGGTCGACGGGGTGGGGGACTGAAGCTTTCTTT

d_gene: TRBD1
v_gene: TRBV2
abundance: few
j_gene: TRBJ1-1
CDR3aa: CASLTGEVTEAFF
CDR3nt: TGTGCCAGCCTGACAGGGGAAGTTACTGAAGCTTTCTTT

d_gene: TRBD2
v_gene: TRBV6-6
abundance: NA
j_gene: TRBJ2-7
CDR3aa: CASSQTSGRNEQYF
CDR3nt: TGTGCCAGCAGTCAGACTAGCGGGAGGAACGAGCAGTACTTC

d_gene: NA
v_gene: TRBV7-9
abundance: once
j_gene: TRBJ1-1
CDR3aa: CASTQPEDTEAFF
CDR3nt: TGTGCCAGCACCCAGCCAGAGGACACTGAAGCTTTCTTT

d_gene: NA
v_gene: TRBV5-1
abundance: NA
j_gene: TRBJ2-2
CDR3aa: CASSPRDGSHAGELFF
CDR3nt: TGCGCCAGCAGCCCTAGGGACGGATCCCACGCCGGGGAGCTGTTTTTT

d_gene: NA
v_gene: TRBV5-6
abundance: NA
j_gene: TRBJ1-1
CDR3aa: CASSLSLGGLRTEAFF
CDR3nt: TGTGCCAGCAGCTTGAGTTTGGGGGGCCTGAGGACTGAAGCTTTCTTT

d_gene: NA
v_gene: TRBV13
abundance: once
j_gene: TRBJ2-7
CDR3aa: CASSLAGQTYEQYF
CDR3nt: TGTGCCAGCAGCTTAGCAGGACAGACCTACGAGCAGTACTTC

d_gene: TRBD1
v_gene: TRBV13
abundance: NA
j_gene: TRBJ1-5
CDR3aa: CASSSGQGGNQPQHF
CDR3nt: TGTGCCAGCAGCTCGGGACAGGGTGGCAATCAGCCCCAGCATTTT

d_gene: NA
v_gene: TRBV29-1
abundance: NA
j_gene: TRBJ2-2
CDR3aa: CSVRRGGELFF
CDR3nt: TGCAGCGTTAGGCGTGGCGGGGAGCTGTTTTTT

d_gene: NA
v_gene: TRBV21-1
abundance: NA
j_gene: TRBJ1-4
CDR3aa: CASSTTGTTNEKLFF
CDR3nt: TGTGCCAGCAGCACTACAGGAACAACTAATGAAAAACTGTTTTTT

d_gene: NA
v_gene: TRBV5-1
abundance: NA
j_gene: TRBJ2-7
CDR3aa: CASSSLPGENYEQYF
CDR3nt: TGCGCCAGCAGCTCATTGCCAGGGGAAAACTACGAGCAGTACTTC

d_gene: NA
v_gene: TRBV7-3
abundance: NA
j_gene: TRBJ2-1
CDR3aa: CASSLGAGAGNEQFF
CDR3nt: TGTGCCAGCAGCCTCGGGGCAGGAGCGGGCAATGAGCAGTTCTTC

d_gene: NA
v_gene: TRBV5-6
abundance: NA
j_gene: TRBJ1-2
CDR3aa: CASSLDRANSLDYTF
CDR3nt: TGTGCCAGCAGCTTGGACAGGGCGAATTCGTTGGACTACACCTTC

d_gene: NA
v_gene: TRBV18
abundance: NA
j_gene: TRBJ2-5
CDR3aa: CASSPLRNTKETQYF
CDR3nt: TGTGCCAGCTCACCACTTAGGAACACTAAAGAGACCCAGTACTTC

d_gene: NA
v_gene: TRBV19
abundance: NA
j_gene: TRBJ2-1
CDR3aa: CASSIVPGNHNEQFF
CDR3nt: TGTGCCAGTAGTATAGTCCCGGGAAATCACAATGAGCAGTTCTTC

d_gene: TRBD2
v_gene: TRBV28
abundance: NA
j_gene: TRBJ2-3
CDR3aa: CASTTSGSTDTQYF
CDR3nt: TGTGCCAGCACCACTAGCGGAAGCACAGATACGCAGTATTTT

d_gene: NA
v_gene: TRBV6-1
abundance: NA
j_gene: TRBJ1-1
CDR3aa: CASSERLLSTEAFF
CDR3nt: TGTGCCAGCAGTGAAAGACTACTGAGCACTGAAGCTTTCTTT

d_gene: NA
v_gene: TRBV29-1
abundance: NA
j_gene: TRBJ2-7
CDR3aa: CSVAGGQGYEQYF
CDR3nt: TGCAGCGTTGCTGGTGGGCAGGGTTACGAGCAGTACTTC

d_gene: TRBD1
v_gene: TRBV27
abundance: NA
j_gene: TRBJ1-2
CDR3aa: CASSLVGTGVWGYTF
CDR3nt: TGTGCCAGCAGTTTGGTTGGGACAGGGGTTTGGGGCTACACCTTC

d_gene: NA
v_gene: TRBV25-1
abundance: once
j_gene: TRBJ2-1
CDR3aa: CASSDAGQIHNEQFF
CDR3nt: TGTGCCAGCAGTGATGCGGGACAGATCCACAATGAGCAGTTCTTC

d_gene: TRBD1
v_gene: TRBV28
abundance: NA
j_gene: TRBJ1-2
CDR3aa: CASSRPGTALYGYTF
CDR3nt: TGTGCCAGCAGCCGACCCGGGACAGCCCTCTATGGCTACACCTTC

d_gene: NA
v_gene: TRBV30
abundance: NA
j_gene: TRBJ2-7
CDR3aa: CAWSVLGEANGYF
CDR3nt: TGTGCCTGGAGTGTACTAGGGGAGGCGAATGGGTACTTC

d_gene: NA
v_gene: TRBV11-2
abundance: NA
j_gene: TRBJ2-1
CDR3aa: CASSYFSASSYNEQFF
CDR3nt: TGTGCCAGCAGTTATTTCTCCGCCAGCTCCTACAATGAGCAGTTCTTC

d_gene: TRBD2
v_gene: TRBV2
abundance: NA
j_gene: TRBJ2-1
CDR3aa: CASRLAGGLNEQFF
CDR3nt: TGTGCCAGCCGACTAGCGGGAGGGTTGAATGAGCAGTTCTTC

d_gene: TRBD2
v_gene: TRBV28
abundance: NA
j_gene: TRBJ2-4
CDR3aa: CASSTLAGEANIQYF
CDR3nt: TGTGCCAGCAGTACCCTAGCGGGAGAGGCAAACATTCAGTACTTC

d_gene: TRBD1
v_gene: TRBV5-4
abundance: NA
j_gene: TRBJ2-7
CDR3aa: CASSHTGTAPYEQYF
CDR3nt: TGTGCCAGCAGCCACACCGGGACAGCCCCGTACGAGCAGTACTTC

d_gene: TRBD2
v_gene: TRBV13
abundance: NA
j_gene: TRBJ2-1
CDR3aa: CASSWGGYRGVDEQFF
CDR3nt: TGTGCCAGCAGCTGGGGCGGGTACCGGGGGGTCGATGAGCAGTTCTTC